Listed below are T cell receptor beta chains from one sample, sequenced in a study of blood T cells in healthy people across ages. Each CDR3 protein gets one entry after TCRdb re-called the 5' RACE reads with MiXCR. The table records roughly 500,000 distinct CDR3 sequences, 27% of them present only once. The sequencing input was blood. The receptors originated from a woman aged 70-85 years in good health. The CDR3 runs from the conserved cysteine through the conserved F or W. The D gene is left open where the match is weak. Clone size is stated in some rows and not others, as once, few, many or a class when expanded.

V: TRBV3-1
D: .
J: TRBJ1-2
size: .
CDR3: CASSQDQVYLYGYTF
DNA: TGTGCCAGCAGCCAAGATCAGGTATACCTCTATGGCTACACCTTC

V: TRBV6-5
D: TRBD1
J: TRBJ2-7
size: .
CDR3: CASSYSMPGTGGYEQYF
DNA: TGTGCCAGCAGTTACTCGATGCCGGGGACAGGGGGATACGAGCAGTACTTC

V: TRBV20-1
D: TRBD2
J: TRBJ2-3
size: once
CDR3: CSAGSGADTQYF
DNA: TGCAGTGCCGGTAGCGGGGCAGATACGCAGTATTTT

V: TRBV12-3/TRBV12-4
D: .
J: TRBJ1-4
size: few
CDR3: CASSFQPNEKLFF
DNA: TGTGCCAGCAGTTTTCAACCTAATGAAAAACTGTTTTTT

V: TRBV6-4
D: .
J: TRBJ2-3
size: few
CDR3: CASSDNYRARVHF
DNA: TGTGCCAGCAGTGACAACTATAGGGCCAGGGTGCATTTT

V: TRBV7-2
D: .
J: TRBJ1-4
size: .
CDR3: CASSSPLYGKLFF
DNA: TGTGCCAGCAGCTCTCCTCTTTATGGAAAACTGTTTTTT

V: TRBV12-3/TRBV12-4
D: TRBD1
J: TRBJ1-2
size: few
CDR3: CASTSGQGPLYYTF
DNA: TGTGCCAGCACATCAGGACAGGGGCCCCTCTACTACACCTTC

V: TRBV10-2
D: .
J: TRBJ1-1
size: few
CDR3: CATTIRPLDTEAFF
DNA: TGCGCCACCACGATAAGGCCACTTGACACTGAAGCTTTCTTT

V: TRBV7-2
D: .
J: TRBJ2-5
size: .
CDR3: CASSLRGAWETQYF
DNA: TGTGCCAGCAGCCTTAGGGGGGCGTGGGAGACCCAGTACTTC

V: TRBV13
D: .
J: TRBJ2-3
size: .
CDR3: CASSLVSGAYTQYF
DNA: TGTGCCAGCAGCTTAGTTTCAGGCGCTTATACGCAGTATTTT

V: TRBV6-5
D: .
J: TRBJ2-2
size: .
CDR3: CASSYRRGAGRRAGELFF
DNA: TGTGCCAGCAGTTACCGAAGGGGGGCAGGGCGTAGGGCCGGGGAGCTGTTTTTT

V: TRBV10-3
D: TRBD1
J: TRBJ2-7
size: .
CDR3: CAITPGTGADHEQYF
DNA: TGTGCCATCACTCCCGGGACAGGGGCGGATCACGAGCAGTACTTC

V: TRBV27
D: TRBD1
J: TRBJ2-5
size: .
CDR3: CASSPRDRAETQYF
DNA: TGTGCCAGCAGTCCGCGGGACAGGGCTGAGACCCAGTACTTC

V: TRBV20-1
D: .
J: TRBJ2-2
size: few
CDR3: CSARSRSYTGELFF
DNA: TGCAGTGCTAGGTCGAGATCCTACACCGGGGAGCTGTTTTTT

V: TRBV6-2/TRBV6-3
D: .
J: TRBJ2-5
size: many
CDR3: CASSLSGWETQYF
DNA: TGTGCCAGCAGCCTTTCAGGGTGGGAGACCCAGTACTTC

V: TRBV20-1
D: .
J: TRBJ2-1
size: few
CDR3: CSARDQEGVHYNEQFF
DNA: TGCAGTGCTAGAGATCAGGAGGGGGTCCACTACAATGAGCAGTTCTTC

V: TRBV7-6
D: TRBD2
J: TRBJ2-7
size: few
CDR3: CASSLGLGTSGGYEQYF
DNA: TGTGCCAGCAGCTTAGGCCTAGGGACTAGCGGGGGCTACGAGCAGTACTTC

V: TRBV7-2
D: .
J: TRBJ2-5
size: many
CDR3: CASSYQETQYF
DNA: TGTGCCAGCAGCTACCAAGAGACCCAGTACTTC

V: TRBV24-1
D: .
J: TRBJ1-5
size: many
CDR3: CATQDSNQPQHF
DNA: TGTGCCACCCAGGACAGCAATCAGCCCCAGCATTTT

V: TRBV7-2
D: .
J: TRBJ2-7
size: once
CDR3: CASSFALSYEQYF
DNA: TGTGCCAGCAGCTTCGCTCTCTCCTACGAGCAGTACTTC

V: TRBV21-1
D: .
J: TRBJ1-6
size: .
CDR3: CAGSPRTGQGAYNSPLHF
DNA: TGTGCCGGCAGCCCTCGGACGGGACAGGGGGCCTATAATTCACCCCTCCACTTT

V: TRBV3-1
D: .
J: TRBJ1-4
size: .
CDR3: CASSQGVPRGEKLFF
DNA: TGTGCCAGCAGCCAAGGAGTACCCCGGGGTGAAAAACTGTTTTTT

V: TRBV5-1
D: .
J: TRBJ1-4
size: many
CDR3: CASSPGTPNEKLFF
DNA: TGCGCCAGCAGCCCCGGGACACCGAATGAAAAACTGTTTTTT

V: TRBV12-3/TRBV12-4
D: .
J: TRBJ1-6
size: .
CDR3: CASSLGQEFSPLHF
DNA: TGTGCCAGCAGTTTAGGACAGGAATTCTCACCCCTCCACTTT

V: TRBV4-1
D: TRBD2
J: TRBJ2-2
size: .
CDR3: CASSSSGGGRTGELFF
DNA: TGCGCCAGCAGCAGTAGCGGGGGGGGTCGGACCGGGGAGCTGTTTTTT

V: TRBV5-1
D: .
J: TRBJ2-5
size: .
CDR3: CASSLGVVAAQETQYF
DNA: TGCGCCAGCAGCTTGGGAGTTGTAGCGGCTCAAGAGACCCAGTACTTC

V: TRBV11-1
D: TRBD2
J: TRBJ2-1
size: .
CDR3: CASSFGLAGGLGGEQFF
DNA: TGTGCCAGCAGCTTCGGACTAGCGGGGGGCCTGGGTGGTGAGCAGTTCTTC

V: TRBV7-2
D: .
J: TRBJ2-7
size: few
CDR3: CASSLGSPSSYEQYF
DNA: TGTGCCAGCAGCTTAGGGTCTCCTAGCTCCTACGAGCAGTACTTC

V: TRBV10-3
D: TRBD1
J: TRBJ1-5
size: .
CDR3: CAIKDRDDQPQHF
DNA: TGTGCCATCAAGGACAGGGACGACCAGCCCCAGCATTTT

V: TRBV27
D: .
J: TRBJ2-1
size: .
CDR3: CASSDRYGSYNEQFF
DNA: TGTGCCAGCAGTGACAGGTATGGCTCCTACAATGAGCAGTTCTTC

V: TRBV5-1
D: .
J: TRBJ2-1
size: .
CDR3: CASKVALSYNEQFF
DNA: TGCGCCAGCAAGGTGGCTTTATCCTACAATGAGCAGTTCTTC

V: TRBV12-3/TRBV12-4
D: TRBD1
J: TRBJ2-7
size: .
CDR3: CASSPSGTEAYEQYF
DNA: TGTGCCAGCAGTCCTTCCGGGACAGAGGCCTACGAGCAGTACTTC

V: TRBV6-2/TRBV6-3
D: .
J: TRBJ1-5
size: few
CDR3: CASSYGGVGNQPQHF
DNA: TGTGCCAGCAGTTATGGGGGAGTTGGCAATCAGCCCCAGCATTTT

V: TRBV7-9
D: .
J: TRBJ2-2
size: .
CDR3: CASRKDRTTGELFF
DNA: TGTGCCAGCAGGAAAGACAGGACCACCGGGGAGCTGTTTTTT

V: TRBV7-9
D: .
J: TRBJ2-1
size: few
CDR3: CASSFGQYNEQFF
DNA: TGTGCCAGCAGCTTTGGGCAATACAATGAGCAGTTCTTC

V: TRBV28
D: TRBD1
J: TRBJ2-7
size: .
CDR3: CASRPPAGTGHYEQYF
DNA: TGTGCCAGCAGGCCACCTGCCGGGACAGGGCACTACGAGCAGTACTTC

V: TRBV20-1
D: .
J: TRBJ2-7
size: .
CDR3: CSATDYRRPYEQYF
DNA: TGCAGTGCTACGGACTACCGGAGGCCCTACGAGCAGTACTTC

V: TRBV5-1
D: .
J: TRBJ1-2
size: .
CDR3: CASSHDNYGYTF
DNA: TGCGCCAGCAGTCACGACAACTATGGCTACACCTTC

V: TRBV6-5
D: .
J: TRBJ2-5
size: few
CDR3: CASSNSGETQYF
DNA: TGTGCCAGCAGTAATAGTGGAGAGACCCAGTACTTC

V: TRBV4-3
D: TRBD2
J: TRBJ2-7
size: .
CDR3: CASSQAGLAYEQYF
DNA: TGCGCCAGCAGCCAAGCGGGACTAGCGTACGAGCAGTACTTC

V: TRBV7-2
D: .
J: TRBJ1-1
size: many
CDR3: CASSFSGTNTEAFF
DNA: TGTGCCAGCAGCTTTTCGGGGACGAACACTGAAGCTTTCTTT

V: TRBV2
D: .
J: TRBJ1-4
size: .
CDR3: CASSDRGGNEKLFF
DNA: TGTGCCAGCAGTGACAGAGGTGGAAATGAAAAACTGTTTTTT

V: TRBV2
D: .
J: TRBJ1-2
size: few
CDR3: CASSSQGSYGYGYTF
DNA: TGTGCCAGTTCATCTCAGGGGTCCTACGGCTATGGCTACACCTTC

V: TRBV4-2
D: TRBD2
J: TRBJ2-1
size: few
CDR3: CASTRTSGGYNEQFF
DNA: TGTGCCAGCACTCGCACTAGCGGGGGGTACAATGAGCAGTTCTTC

V: TRBV4-2
D: TRBD2
J: TRBJ2-1
size: .
CDR3: CASSQVSLAGGIYNEQFF
DNA: TGTGCCAGCAGCCAAGTTTCCCTAGCGGGGGGTATCTACAATGAGCAGTTCTTC

V: TRBV2
D: TRBD1
J: TRBJ1-4
size: .
CDR3: CAIALQGGVEKLFF
DNA: TGTGCCATTGCGCTACAGGGGGGAGTTGAAAAACTGTTTTTT

V: TRBV19
D: TRBD1
J: TRBJ2-7
size: few
CDR3: CASSPRTGGSYEQYF
DNA: TGTGCCAGTAGTCCCCGGACAGGGGGCTCCTACGAGCAGTACTTC

V: TRBV10-3
D: .
J: TRBJ2-1
size: few
CDR3: CAISEGGFSYNEQFF
DNA: TGTGCCATCAGTGAGGGGGGTTTCTCCTACAATGAGCAGTTCTTC

V: TRBV6-2/TRBV6-3
D: .
J: TRBJ2-1
size: .
CDR3: CASRDIKGPYNEQFF
DNA: TGTGCCAGCAGAGATATTAAGGGACCCTACAATGAGCAGTTCTTC

V: TRBV15
D: TRBD1
J: TRBJ1-2
size: .
CDR3: CATSSDVGTGGSYGYTF
DNA: TGTGCCACCAGCAGCGACGTGGGGACAGGGGGTTCTTATGGCTACACCTTC

V: TRBV20-1
D: TRBD2
J: TRBJ2-5
size: few
CDR3: CSASDSSNSGLAKETQYF
DNA: TGCAGTGCTAGTGACTCCTCTAATTCTGGACTAGCGAAAGAGACCCAGTACTTC

V: TRBV20-1
D: .
J: TRBJ1-5
size: few
CDR3: CSARVQVPGASNQPQHF
DNA: TGCAGTGCTAGAGTTCAGGTTCCGGGGGCGAGCAATCAGCCCCAGCATTTT

V: TRBV7-2
D: TRBD2
J: TRBJ2-5
size: few
CDR3: CASSAAGQQETQYF
DNA: TGTGCCAGCAGCGCAGCGGGGCAGCAAGAGACCCAGTACTTC

V: TRBV24-1
D: TRBD2
J: TRBJ2-3
size: .
CDR3: CATSDPGEGITDTQYF
DNA: TGTGCCACCAGTGATCCCGGGGAGGGAATTACAGATACGCAGTATTTT